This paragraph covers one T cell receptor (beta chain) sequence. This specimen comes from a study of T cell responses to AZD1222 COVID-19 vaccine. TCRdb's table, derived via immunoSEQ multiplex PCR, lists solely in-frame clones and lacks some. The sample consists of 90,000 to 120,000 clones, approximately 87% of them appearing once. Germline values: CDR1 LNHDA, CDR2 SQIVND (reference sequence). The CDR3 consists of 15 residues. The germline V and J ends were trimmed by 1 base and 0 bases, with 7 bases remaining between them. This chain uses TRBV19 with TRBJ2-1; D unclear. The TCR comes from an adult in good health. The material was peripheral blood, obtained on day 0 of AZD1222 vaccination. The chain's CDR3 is CASSIGTSSYNEQFF. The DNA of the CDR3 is TGTGCCAGTAGTATAGGGACCAGCTCCTACAATGAGCAGTTCTTC.